This T cell receptor beta chain is from a study of blood T cell repertoires in COVID-19. Study-level information: From the United States, Italy and Spain came samples of acute and convalescent COVID-19.

Original analysis: The authors estimated nucleated cell counts from reference gene primer amplification. TCRdb keeps only in-frame clones here, not all; method: immunoSEQ multiplex PCR. D and trimming were read from the DNA, whereas the V and J calls and clone size are those reported in that table. Of roughly 290,000 clones detected, 75% to 90% appear once; the ten largest clones hold 3.5% to 4.5%. Germline V CDR1 and CDR2: LNHDA, SQIVND (reference sequence). This CDR3 comprises 14 residues. The V gene end was trimmed by 7 bases and the J gene end by 5 bases; junction bases not matched to a gene: 10. Many counts were recorded for this clone. Clinical histories supplied by participants themselves formed the basis of cohort assignment. Donors in Cohort 3 who had recovered were those with two negative PCRs, healthcare professional clearance, or resolution of their symptoms.

The chain recombines TRBV19 with TRBJ2-7, with TRBD1 identical over 8 bases. This TCR was sampled from a woman in her twenties or thirties who had recovered from COVID-19. Material for sequencing was PBMCs or T cells enriched from blood (not recorded which). The CDR3 DNA reads as TGTGCCAGTACCCCGGGACAGGCCCTTCACGAGCAGTACTTC. Its protein is CASTPGQALHEQYF.